This T cell receptor beta chain comes out of a study of cytomegalovirus exposure and HLA in healthy donors (dated by TCRdb to 2016 to 2017). With respect to the entire study: An earlier analysis of 587 of the donors reported about 250 Gb of sequence data and approximately 110 million unique TCR beta sequences from about 200 million T cells. A later genetic analysis took genome-wide SNP genotypes for 398 of the 666 donors and used that subset as a discovery cohort. HLA typing included class I and class II loci at four-digit resolution. A separate validation cohort of approximately 120 different subjects was used in addition to the 666-subject first cohort. Because of strong linkage in the cohort, four or five DR-DQ haplotypes were treated as single units for association and clustering. All discovery cohort repertoires had been generated on a single sequencing platform. On average, roughly 250,000 unique TCR beta nucleotide sequences were sequenced per donor among 350 to 400 genotyped donors of the cohort, with roughly 18% of those sequences being non-productive. A later analysis re-examined previously published TCR beta repertoires from more than 600 donors and added high-resolution HLA genotyping to investigate patterns of TCR occurrence. Typing coverage differed by locus: A, B, C, DRB1 and DQB1 were typed in about 620-630 donors, DQA1 in about 550, DPA1 in 600 to 610, and DPB1 in roughly 470. Donor age, sex, ethnicity and CMV serostatus were collected together with the repertoire data. The T cell repertoires of some 670 subjects were profiled by immunosequencing and related to cytomegalovirus serostatus. To decide whether each TCR beta V gene segment behaved as functional or pseudogenic, an earlier analysis of fewer than 750 of the donors relied on high-throughput TCR beta sequencing. Rather than using new phenotypic data, the later analysis identified candidate immune exposures from TCR beta sequences and from how often those sequences occurred across donors. The study aimed to test whether signatures of past pathogen exposure could be identified by cataloging public T cell receptors. The genetic ancestry cluster associated with self-reported Caucasian donors included roughly four fifths of the approximately 400 genotyped donors. To predict cytomegalovirus infection status, the study combined high-throughput TCR immunosequencing, statistical association of individual TCRs with disease status, and machine learning. Around 320 gigabases of sequencing data and approximately 85 million unique TCR sequences were included in an early release covering over 600 HLA-typed donors.

Relative to germline, V is missing 1 base and J is missing 5 bases, with 7 bases of the junction outside any gene match. Spanning cysteine to phenylalanine, the CDR3 consists of 17 amino acids. Here the CDR3 DNA is all that survives: 51 bases in frame from base 1. The germline V gene sets CDR1 to MGHDK and CDR2 to SYGVNS. In total, roughly 710 healthy bone marrow donors made up the cohort. All cohort members were sampled while nominally healthy, although unrecorded immune exposures were likely present. The donor tested CMV seropositive, placing the donor among the 289 seropositive members of the cohort. A peripheral blood sample was collected from each donor, and TCR beta sequencing was performed on peripheral blood mononuclear cells. Genomic DNA extraction from the blood cell samples was performed with the Qiagen DNeasy Blood Extraction Kit. In regard to this clone: No cognate antigen has been identified for it. No qualities accompany the bases; no much larger clone lies one base away.

The study at large found these results: Strong co-occurrence of HLA alleles, especially DR and DQ, made assigning TCR associations to individual alleles difficult. Specific HLA alleles were associated with roughly 17,000 TCR beta sequences at a false discovery rate of 0.05 in a later analysis. The presence/absence analyses assumed that sequencing depth was roughly uniform across donors, and that assumption may not be true. For the cohort, immune exposure information was limited to CMV serostatus. According to a later genetic analysis, donors in an Asian-associated ancestry cluster had fewer N-insertions in productive TCRs than the approximately 630-donor mean. It was suggested by the authors that the approach could potentially be generalized to other disease states and immunological phenotypes. A later analysis reported that several top co-occurrence clusters appeared linked to parvovirus B19, influenza, CMV and Epstein-Barr virus. In an earlier analysis of approximately 590 of the donors, most TCR beta V segments appeared in productive rearrangements about 87% or about 30% of the time, broadly matching IMGT annotations. While some public TCRs were present in many individuals, most TCR sequences turned up only very rarely across donors. The 87-base-pair reads could not distinguish some IMGT-functional V segments, including TRBV6-2 and TRBV6-3, so those segments were excluded. Because HLA typing was missing for some donors at each locus, association tests included only the typed subset. The classifier was reported to diagnose cytomegalovirus status with high specificity and sensitivity in both the original cohort and the validation cohort. In a later genetic analysis, a missense DCLRE1C variant was associated with V-gene and J-gene trimming of TCR beta chains, and the association was replicated in an independent cohort. In a later analysis, TCR association rates were found to vary across HLA loci, with the most associated TCRs seen for DRB1 alleles and the fewest for HLA-C alleles. In a later analysis, HLA-associated TCR beta chains showed more clonal expansion and lower generation probabilities than non-associated chains that were equally common. A cluster of highly shared sequence variants was judged likely to represent a technical artifact of the sequencing pipeline. Because counts were too low, roughly 16 rarely observed V segments, including chromosome 9 orphons, were excluded from the earlier analysis of about 500 of the donors. The cohort was sequenced for TCR beta chains only, and without alpha or paired-chain data the features that could be detected were limited. Correlated functional status among segregating V segments might reflect linkage disequilibrium, but an unknown experimental factor could not be ruled out. In vitro tests confirmed that a few of the cytomegalovirus-associated TCR beta chains recognize cytomegalovirus antigens. A further reported finding was that TCR beta sequences accurately predicted the HLA-A and HLA-B alleles for most subjects in the first cohort. In a later analysis, most CMV-associated TCR beta chains were found to appear HLA-restricted, with HLA associations seemingly driven largely by CMV exposure. In the study, 164 TCR beta chains were listed as associated with cytomegalovirus.

Library preparation employed the immunoSEQ multiplex PCR assay. A mixture of 60 forward primers for TCR Vbeta segments and 13 reverse primers for TCR Jbeta segments was used in the multiplex PCR. The CDR3 region of rearranged TCR beta genes was amplified from genomic DNA by a multiplex PCR assay. The Illumina HiSeq System was used to sequence the amplified TCR beta libraries as 87-base-pair reads. Turning to the authors' computational methods: A later analysis counted about 80 million unique TCR beta chains across the 600 to 850 repertoires, and 10 million to 11 million of these chains were shared by at least two donors. Raw reads were error-corrected and collapsed into unique sequences by a nearest-neighbor algorithm in which closely related sequences were merged to remove PCR and sequencing errors. Alignment of CDR3 sequences to IMGT reference sequences was used to assign V, D and J gene segments. For a sequence to be retained, a match of at least six nucleotides to both a V gene segment and a J gene segment was required. A rearrangement counted as productive if the CDR3 had no stop codons and remained in frame with V and J, and every other rearrangement counted as non-productive. Following IMGT convention, CDR3 was defined as the stretch from the second conserved V-encoded cysteine up to the conserved J-encoded phenylalanine. The earlier analysis of about 560 of the donors excluded any sequence lacking an unambiguous match to a single V gene segment. An earlier analysis of 550 to 650 of the donors classified V segments as functional when productive rearrangements were above 56.7% and as segregating when the standard deviation between donors was above 5%. To diagnose cytomegalovirus status from the catalog of TCR beta chain sequences, a statistical classification framework was built. V and J gene assignment, in a later analysis, came from comparing TCR nucleotide sequences with IMGT/GENE-DB human TR gene sequences. In a later analysis, CDR3 sequences and most-parsimonious VDJ recombination scenarios were assigned using the TCRdist pipeline. In a later analysis, each TCR beta chain was defined by its CDR3 amino acid sequence together with its V-gene family, and reads lacking a unique V-gene family were excluded. In a later analysis, approximately 590 highly shared, low-generation-probability nucleotide sequences were removed to address suspected cross-contamination and a sequencing artifact. A later analysis calculated a clonal expansion index for each public chain from normalized within-repertoire ranks of inferred template counts. In a later analysis, generation probabilities were computed using a VDJ recombination model fitted to out-of-frame rearrangements, and the results were checked against IGoR. Hypergeometric tests were used in a later analysis to score TCR-TCR, TCR-HLA and TCR-CMV co-occurrence, with a repertoire-size bias correction applied to the TCR pairs. To estimate false discovery rates, a later analysis permuted the HLA or CMV assignments 20 times. In a later analysis, co-occurring TCRs were grouped using DBSCAN, with TCRdist sequence similarity added in when clustering inside HLA-allele-positive subsets. Repertoires with fewer than 30,000 or more than 120,000 public chains, plus five repertoires with anomalous nucleotide sharing, were excluded from co-occurrence clustering. TCRdb provides this immuneACCESS table in a form limited to in-frame rearrangements. Some clones are lacking; in checked studies, under half of them reflect an unresolved V gene, and why the rest are absent is not known. V and J calls and clone size are those listed in that table; D and trimming were worked out from the DNA. Present in this sample are 150,000 to 200,000 clones, around 80% of which were seen just once. 3.5% to 5% of the sample rests with the top ten.

The clonotype originates from a woman aged 30 to 39 in good health and CMV-seropositive. The sequence links TRBV25-1 to TRBJ2-2; 10 middle bases align to TRBD2. Source material: PBMCs. The CDR3 is CASSELSGGGKTGELFF. In nucleotide form, the sequence is TGTGCCAGCAGTGAATTGAGCGGGGGGGGCAAGACCGGGGAGCTGTTTTTT.